The next 10 T cell receptor beta chains were all read from a single sample in a study of blood T cell repertoires in COVID-19. Method: immunoSEQ multiplex PCR; TCRdb's copy keeps in-frame clones and lacks some. Here the sample spans more than 95,000 clones, 87% being singletons. The sample comprised peripheral blood. The receptor set was obtained from a human donor in a cohort sampled during active COVID-19.

The J gene is TRBJ1-1, the V gene TRBV6-5; D is unclear. Deletions cut 0 bases from V and 1 base from J, with 12 bases between. The CDR3 runs to 16 residues. Looked up from germline, CDR1 is MNHEY and CDR2 is SVGAGI. CDR3 residues: CASSYSFGRKNTEAFF. CDR3 DNA: TGTGCCAGCAGTTACTCATTTGGCAGAAAGAACACTGAAGCTTTCTTT.

V is TRBV19 and J is TRBJ2-7; 9 bases match TRBD1. Germline V gene lookup returns CDR1 LNHDA and CDR2 SQIVND (reference sequence). CDR3 size: 15 residues. J gave up 2 bases and V 5 bases, and 7 bases lay outside the gene matches. CDR3 in amino acids: CASSPDRGITYEQYF. Here the CDR3 DNA reads TGTGCCAGTAGTCCAGACAGGGGGATTACCTACGAGCAGTACTTC.

The J gene is TRBJ2-3, the V gene TRBV11-2; 12 nucleotides match TRBD2. V was clipped by 5 bases and J by 2 bases; unmatched bases: 8. The germline gives CDR1 SGHAT, CDR2 FQNNGV. This CDR3 is built from 17 residues. DNA of the CDR3: TGTGCCAGCAGCCCCAAGACTAGCGGGGGCCCCACAGATACGCAGTATTTT. Its protein is CASSPKTSGGPTDTQYF.

This clone appeared a single time. The chain joins TRBV28 to TRBJ1-4; TRBD1 agrees at 9 bases. V lost 7 bases to trimming and J lost 4 bases; unmatched junction nucleotides: 7. CDR3 length: 15 residues. Germline lookup yields CDR1 MDHEN and CDR2 SYDVKM. The CDR3 nucleotides are TGTGCCAGCAAACGCCCGGGACAGGGTAATGAAAAACTGTTTTTT. Translation: CASKRPGQGNEKLFF.

This sequence joins TRBV5-1 and TRBJ2-1; D possibly corresponds to TRBD2 (6 bases). This CDR3 is built from 14 residues. CDR1 and CDR2 from the germline V gene are SGHRS and YFSETQ. V was clipped by 4 bases and J by 8 bases, with 16 bases between them. This CDR3 is CASSTSSTGDEQFF. In DNA, the CDR3 is TGCGCCAGCAGCACCTCTAGCACGGGGGATGAGCAGTTCTTC. Looking up the rest from reference TRBV5-1 and TRBJ2-1 gives the full variable domain: KAGVTQTPRYLIKTRGQQVTLSCSPISGHRSVSWYQQTPGQGLQFLFEYFSETQRNKGNFPGRFSGRQFSNSRSEMNVSTLELGDSALYLCASSTSSTGDEQFFGPGTRLTVL.

This rearrangement joins TRBV7-8 to TRBJ1-6; D uncertain. The germline V gene encodes CDR1 SGHVS and CDR2 FQNEAQ. The CDR3 consists of 16 residues. With 1 base removed from V and 10 bases from J, the gap between germline ends came to 17 bases. CDR3 sequence reads: CASSLVRGGLGSPLHF. The CDR3 region has the DNA TGTGCCAGCAGCTTAGTCCGGGGAGGGTTGGGCTCACCCCTCCACTTT. Full variable domain (outside the CDR3, taken from reference TRBV7-8 and TRBJ1-6): GAGVSQSPRYKVAKRGQDVALRCDPISGHVSLFWYQQALGQGPEFLTYFQNEAQLDKSGLPSDRFFAERPEGSVSTLKIQRTQQEDSAVYLCASSLVRGGLGSPLHFGNGTRLTVT.

This chain connects TRBV6-2 or TRBV6-3 to TRBJ2-1, with TRBD2 as a possible D gene (5 bases). The germline V gene encodes CDR1 MNHEY and CDR2 SVGEGT. V lost 4 bases and J lost 0, with 16 bases in between. There are 17 residues in the CDR3. The CDR3 sequence is CASSSLSHGDSYNEQFF. CDR3 in DNA: TGTGCCAGCAGTTCTCTCTCCCACGGGGACTCCTACAATGAGCAGTTCTTC.

The chain employs TRBV6-5 and TRBJ1-1; D gene unclear. Trimming shortened V by 5 bases and J by 5 bases, and 15 bases separated the two germline ends. Germline CDR1 is MNHEY and CDR2 is SVGAGI. CDR3 length: 14 residues. The CDR3 sequence is CASSLGVGRTEAFF. The CDR3 region has the DNA TGTGCCAGCAGTCTCGGGGTGGGGAGGACTGAAGCTTTCTTT.

This clone was counted once. V and J are TRBV7-9 and TRBJ1-2; D might be TRBD1 (5 bases). Deletions cut 0 bases from V and 13 bases from J, with 18 bases between. Germline loops: CDR1 SEHNR, CDR2 FQNEAQ (reference sequence). CDR3 size: 14 residues. The CDR3 loop is CASSLAAGEGVSTF. The DNA for the CDR3 is TGTGCCAGCAGCTTAGCTGCGGGGGAGGGAGTAAGCACCTTC.

The CDR3 DNA reads TGTGCCAGCACCGGACTAGACAAAAACATTCAGTACTTC. Encoded protein: CASTGLDKNIQYF. The V gene is TRBV2, the J gene TRBJ2-4; 7 bases are a match to TRBD2. J was trimmed by 3 bases and V by 7 bases; bases with no gene match: 3. This CDR3 region has 13 residues. Germline CDR1 SNHLY, CDR2 FYNNEI.